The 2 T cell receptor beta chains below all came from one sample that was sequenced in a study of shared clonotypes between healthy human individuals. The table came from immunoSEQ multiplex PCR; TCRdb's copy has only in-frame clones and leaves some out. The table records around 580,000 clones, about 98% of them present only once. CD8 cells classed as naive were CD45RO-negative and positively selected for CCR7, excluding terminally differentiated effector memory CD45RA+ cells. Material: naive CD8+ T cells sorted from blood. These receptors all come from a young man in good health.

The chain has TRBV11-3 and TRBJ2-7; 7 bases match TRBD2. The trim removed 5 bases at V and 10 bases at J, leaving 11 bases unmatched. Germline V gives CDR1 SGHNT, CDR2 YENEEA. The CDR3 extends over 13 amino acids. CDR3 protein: CASSRGDAGPQYF. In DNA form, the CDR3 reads TGTGCCAGCAGCCGGGGGGATGCAGGCCCTCAGTACTTC.

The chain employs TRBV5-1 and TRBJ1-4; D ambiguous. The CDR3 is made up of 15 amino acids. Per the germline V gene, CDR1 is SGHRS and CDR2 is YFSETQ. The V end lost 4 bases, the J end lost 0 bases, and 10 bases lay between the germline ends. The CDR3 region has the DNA TGCGCCAGCAGCCCTTTGGGAGCAACTAATGAAAAACTGTTTTTT. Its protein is CASSPLGATNEKLFF.